This T cell receptor beta chain came from a study of CXCR3-negative and CXCR3-positive naive CD8 T cells. This CDR3 region has 16 residues. CDR1 is SSHAT, CDR2 FNYEAQ, per germline (reference sequence). Findings and limits, study-wide: For naive cells, CXCR3-negative and CXCR3-positive subsets had similar TRBV-TRBJ usage; for memory cells, usage differed. Higher TRB CDR3 hydrophobicity marked CXCR3-positive naive cells relative to CXCR3-negative naive cells.

Comments on this clonotype: The antigen remains unidentified.

With UMI labels, 5' RACE was used to prepare the TRB cDNA libraries. With the 5' RACE reads reprocessed, TCRdb shows one record per CDR3 protein and no DNA. This table holds over 100,000 distinct CDR3 sequences. The source material was naive CXCR3+ CD8+ T cells from blood. Indicated subset: CD45RO-CCR7+CD27+CD95- naive CD8+ T cells expressing CXCR3 (TNR3+). The J gene is TRBJ2-1, the V gene TRBV7-7; the D call of TRBD1 rests on TCRdb alone, since no DNA is present to check it. The receptor was isolated from a human donor in good health. Some clones in this sample may be carry-over from other donors' samples. The CDR3 here is CASSPSGRGSYNEQFF.